The 15 T cell receptor beta chains below were found in one sample sequenced in a study of cytomegalovirus exposure and HLA in healthy donors. PCR used 60 Vbeta primers and 13 Jbeta primers. Some clones are missing from TCRdb's copy, which holds only in-frame ones; the method was immunoSEQ multiplex PCR. The profile shows about 140,000 clones, 70% to 90% of them singletons. Sequencing input: PBMCs. The receptors stem from a man aged 45 to 65 in good health and CMV-seronegative.

This chain connects TRBV18 to TRBJ2-7, with TRBD1 matching 10 bases. The CDR3 spans 14 residues. Unmatched junction bases numbered 6, after V lost 4 bases and J lost 6 bases. Germline assignment: CDR1 KGHSH and CDR2 LQKENI. CDR3: CASSLGTGDPEQYF. The CDR3 nucleotides read TGTGCCAGCTCACTGGGGACAGGGGATCCCGAGCAGTACTTC.

The chain recombines TRBV19 with TRBJ2-7; possible D gene TRBD1, 6 bases. Germline values: CDR1 LNHDA, CDR2 SQIVND (reference sequence). The CDR3 covers 15 residues. The V gene lost 1 base and the J gene lost 0 bases, with 10 bases spanning the gap. CDR3 nucleotides: TGTGCCAGTAGTATAGGACAGGTTAGCTCCTACGAGCAGTACTTC. This codes for CASSIGQVSSYEQYF. The complete variable domain, with remaining parts taken from reference TRBV19 and TRBJ2-7, reads DGGITQSPKYLFRKEGQNVTLSCEQNLNHDAMYWYRQDPGQGLRLIYYSQIVNDFQKGDIAEGYSVSREKKESFPLTVTSAQKNPTAFYLCASSIGQVSSYEQYFGPGTRLTVT.

The V and J genes are TRBV29-1 and TRBJ2-7; 10 bases map to TRBD2. Unmatched junction bases numbered 6, after V lost 4 bases and J lost 6 bases. This CDR3 contains 13 residues. Germline V gives CDR1 SQVTM, CDR2 ANQGSEA. CDR3 nucleotide sequence: TGCAGCGTTGCTAGCGGGAGAGGGGGCGAGCAGTACTTC. Protein sequence: CSVASGRGGEQYF.

The V and J genes are TRBV29-1 and TRBJ2-7, with 7 positions matching TRBD2. The J segment lost 1 base and the V segment lost 5 bases, leaving 14 bases of the junction unmatched. The CDR3 loop spans 16 amino acids. Germline CDR1 is SQVTM and CDR2 is ANQGSEA. The chain's CDR3 is CSVRVGLAAISYEQYF. The CDR3 coding sequence is TGCAGCGTTCGAGTAGGCCTAGCGGCGATTTCCTACGAGCAGTACTTC.

This chain links TRBV6-1 with TRBJ1-5; D is perhaps TRBD1 (6 bases). Trimming shortened V by 4 bases and J by 5 bases, and 15 bases separated the two germline ends. The CDR3 contains 15 residues. CDR1 and CDR2 from the germline V gene are MNHNS and SASEGT. CDR3 in amino acids: CASSGLGAVDQPQHF. The CDR3 region has the DNA TGTGCCAGCAGTGGCTTGGGGGCAGTCGATCAGCCCCAGCATTTT.

The chain combines TRBV18 with TRBJ1-1, with 12 bases aligning to TRBD1. The V segment lost 0 bases and the J segment 5 bases; nucleotides outside the gene matches: 7. Germline V CDR1 and CDR2: KGHSH, LQKENI. The CDR3 has 17 residues. The CDR3 reads CASSPPRGQGARTEAFF. For the CDR3, the DNA is TGTGCCAGCTCACCACCGAGGGGACAGGGGGCGAGGACTGAAGCTTTCTTT.

This clone was observed a few times. The J gene is TRBJ2-1, the V gene TRBV7-6; 13 nucleotides agree with TRBD2. Germline trimming cut 3 bases from V and 8 bases from J; bases unmatched to any gene: 10. Germline CDR1 reads SGHVS; CDR2 reads FNYEAQ. This CDR3 is 17 amino acids long. CDR3 coding DNA: TGTGCCAGCAGCTTCGGTGGGACTAGCGGGACTTCGGATGAGCAGTTCTTC. Translation gives CASSFGGTSGTSDEQFF.

This clone has just one count. The gene calls are TRBV7-3 and TRBJ2-5; 7 bases line up with TRBD1. The CDR3 runs 14 residues. J gave up 3 bases and V 1 base, and 2 bases lay outside the gene matches. Germline V gives CDR1 SGHTA, CDR2 FQGTGA. The CDR3 sequence is CASSLIGTEETQYF. CDR3 nucleotides: TGTGCCAGCAGCTTAATTGGGACAGAAGAGACCCAGTACTTC.

The chain employs TRBV5-4 and TRBJ2-1, with 9 bases that match TRBD2. The CDR3 extends over 15 amino acids. Germline CDR1 reads SGHNT; CDR2 reads YYREEE (reference sequence). Trimming took 4 bases from V and 5 from J; bases not matched to a gene: 7. The CDR3 reads CASSLGTSLNNEQFF. The CDR3 coding sequence is TGTGCCAGCAGCCTTGGGACTAGCCTAAACAATGAGCAGTTCTTC.

The V call is TRBV29-1, the J call TRBJ2-4; maybe TRBD1 (6 bases). V gave up 6 bases and J gave up 7 bases, with 16 bases separating them. CDR1 and CDR2 (germline): SQVTM, ANQGSEA. The length of the CDR3 is 13 residues. This CDR3 is CSVSPGQRNIQYF. The CDR3 nucleotides are TGCAGCGTCAGCCCCGGACAGAGGAACATTCAGTACTTC.

This sequence joins TRBV6-6 and TRBJ2-2; 8 nucleotides agree with TRBD1. Germline lookup yields CDR1 MNHNY and CDR2 SVGAGI (reference sequence). The J segment lost 6 bases and the V segment lost 10 bases, leaving 10 bases of the junction unmatched. This CDR3 comprises 14 residues. CDR3 protein: CATAGGMGAGELFF. CDR3 sequence (DNA): TGTGCCACTGCAGGGGGCATGGGTGCCGGGGAGCTGTTTTTT.

The chain recombines TRBV5-4 with TRBJ2-2; tentatively, D is TRBD1 (6 bases). Germline V lookup: CDR1 SGHNT, CDR2 YYREEE (reference sequence). This CDR3 contains 14 residues. The V and J ends lost 3 bases and 6 bases respectively, with 12 bases between them. This chain's CDR3 is CASSSAGAAGELFF. In nucleotides, the CDR3 is TGTGCCAGCAGCTCTGCAGGGGCCGCCGGGGAGCTGTTTTTT.

The CDR3 region has the DNA TGCGCCAGCAGCATCGTAGCGGGAGAGGCAGATACGCAGTATTTT. Translated, it gives CASSIVAGEADTQYF. The chain is built from TRBV5-1 and TRBJ2-3, with 9 positions matching TRBD2. The V gene end was trimmed by 4 bases and the J gene end by 4 bases; junction bases not matched to a gene: 7. Germline V CDR1 and CDR2: SGHRS, YFSETQ. The CDR3 totals 15 residues.

The gene calls are TRBV6-1 and TRBJ1-4; D is perhaps TRBD1 (6 bases). V lost 5 bases and J 5 bases, leaving 12 bases between the germline ends. This CDR3 is built from 14 residues. Per germline, CDR1 MNHNS and CDR2 SASEGT. CDR3 protein: CASSLRGMNEKLFF. In DNA form, the CDR3 reads TGTGCCAGCAGTCTAAGGGGGATGAATGAAAAACTGTTTTTT.

The V call is TRBV30, the J call TRBJ1-2; 7 nucleotides match TRBD1. This CDR3 spans 16 amino acids. Germline assignment: CDR1 GTSNPN and CDR2 SVGIG (reference sequence). V was pared by 4 bases and J by 5 bases, with 16 bases of the junction left unmatched. Written as DNA, the CDR3 is TGTGCCTGGACCCGGACAGGTCCCACTCTCGGGTATGGCTACACCTTC. Its protein product is CAWTRTGPTLGYGYTF.